These T cell receptor beta chains were read from a single sample in a study of blood T cell repertoires in COVID-19. Produced via immunoSEQ multiplex PCR; TCRdb's table is partial and in-frame only. Of 52,000 or so clones listed, roughly 89% are singletons. The sequenced material came from peripheral blood. These receptors all come from an elderly man with acute or convalescent COVID-19. The CDR3 runs from the conserved cysteine through the conserved F or W. A D gene is named only where the DNA matches it firmly. Clone size is stated in some rows and not others, as once, few, many or a class when expanded.

>TRBV21-1|.|TRBJ1-1|.
TGTGCCAGCAGTGAGAGAGGGAACACTGAAGCTTTCTTT
CASSERGNTEAFF
>TRBV3-1/TRBV3-2|.|TRBJ1-4|.
TGTGCCAGCAGCCACGGACATCAGGGGAAAAAACTGTTTTTT
CASSHGHQGKKLFF
>TRBV29-1|once|TRBJ1-1|TRBD1
TGCAGCGTAAGACAGGGGAACACTGAAGCTTTCTTT
CSVRQGNTEAFF
>TRBV19|.|TRBJ1-3|.
TGTGCCAGTAGTATCCCAAGGAGCTCTGGAAACACCATATATTTT
CASSIPRSSGNTIYF
>TRBV9|.|TRBJ1-1|.
TGTGCCAGCAGCCGGAGGGCACTGGGCACTGAAGCTTTCTTT
CASSRRALGTEAFF
>TRBV19|.|TRBJ1-2|TRBD1
TGTGCCAGTACCCAGGACAGGGACTCAGGCGGCTACACCTTC
CASTQDRDSGGYTF
>TRBV18|.|TRBJ2-2|.
TGTGCCAGCTCACCGGGACTCCTCAACACCGGGGAGCTGTTTTTT
CASSPGLLNTGELFF
>TRBV6-5|.|TRBJ1-6|TRBD1
TGTGCCAGCAGTTACTATGACAGGGGATCAACACCCCTCCACTTT
CASSYYDRGSTPLHF
>TRBV29-1|.|TRBJ1-2|TRBD1
TGCAGCACCGACAGGGAAGGGGGGTATGGCTACACCTTC
CSTDREGGYGYTF
>TRBV6-5|.|TRBJ2-2|TRBD2
TGTGCCAGCAGTTCGGGACTAGCGGGGGCCGGGGAGCTGTTTTTT
CASSSGLAGAGELFF
>TRBV5-1|.|TRBJ2-7|TRBD2
TGCGCCAGCAGCTTGATAGGGAGGGCGGAATACGAGCAGTACTTC
CASSLIGRAEYEQYF
>TRBV3-1/TRBV3-2|.|TRBJ1-2|.
TGTGCCAGCAGCCAAGAAGCAGGTTTTAGGAGCTACACCTTC
CASSQEAGFRSYTF
>TRBV6-5|once|TRBJ1-5|.
TGTGCCATCGGGTACCCGGACAAGCCCAATCAGCCCCAGCATTTT
CAIGYPDKPNQPQHF
>TRBV11-2|.|TRBJ1-1|.
TGTGCCAGCAGCTCACGAAACGGTAACACTGAAGCTTTCTTT
CASSSRNGNTEAFF
>TRBV7-9|.|TRBJ1-2|.
TGTGCCAGCAGCGCTCATCTGGGGCAGGGTAACTATGGCTACACCTTC
CASSAHLGQGNYGYTF
>TRBV7-8|.|TRBJ2-4|.
TGTGCCAGCAGCTTAGGAGGTTTAGCCAAAAACATTCAGTACTTC
CASSLGGLAKNIQYF
>TRBV7-9|.|TRBJ1-3|.
TGTGCCAGCAGCCATCAGGGCGGAAACACCATATATTTT
CASSHQGGNTIYF
>TRBV9|once|TRBJ2-1|.
TGTGCCAGCAGCGCCACTAGCTCCCAACTTAATGAGCAGTTCTTC
CASSATSSQLNEQFF
>TRBV9|.|TRBJ2-1|.
TGTGCCAGCAGCGTAGCCGCAGGCTCCTACAATGAGCAGTTCTTC
CASSVAAGSYNEQFF
>TRBV2|.|TRBJ2-2|.
TGTGCCAGCAGAAACAGGGTGAGGAACACCGGGGAGCTGTTTTTT
CASRNRVRNTGELFF
>TRBV7-2|.|TRBJ2-5|TRBD2
TGTGCCAGCAGCTTATACGGGGGGTTCAAAGAGACCCAGTACTTC
CASSLYGGFKETQYF
>TRBV6-2/TRBV6-3|.|TRBJ2-3|TRBD2
TGTGCCAGCAGTTACTCGGGTAGCGGGGGGCTTAATACGCAGTATTTT
CASSYSGSGGLNTQYF
>TRBV7-2|.|TRBJ2-3|.
TGTGCCAGCAGCTGGCGGACAGATACGCAGTATTTT
CASSWRTDTQYF
>TRBV3-1/TRBV3-2|.|TRBJ1-1|.
TGTGCCAGCAGCCGGGGAGGGGACACTGAAGCTTTCTTT
CASSRGGDTEAFF
>TRBV7-8|.|TRBJ2-7|.
TGTGCCAGCAGCTTAGGTCAGGGAACCGAGCAGTACTTC
CASSLGQGTEQYF
>TRBV11-3|.|TRBJ2-1|TRBD2
TGTGCCAGCAGCTTATTTAGCGGGGGGGGTCTCGATGAGCAGTTCTTC
CASSLFSGGGLDEQFF
>TRBV30|.|TRBJ1-6|TRBD1
TGTGCCTGGAGTGTAAGAGCAGGGGGCTCCTATAATTCACCCCTCCACTTT
CAWSVRAGGSYNSPLHF
>TRBV27|.|TRBJ2-1|TRBD2
TGTGCCAGCAGTTTAAGACTAGCGGGGGGCCACAATGAGCAGTTCTTC
CASSLRLAGGHNEQFF
>TRBV4-2|.|TRBJ2-1|.
TGTGCCAGCAGCCAAGATGGAGGTGGTGAGCAGTTCTTC
CASSQDGGGEQFF
>TRBV2|once|TRBJ2-6|TRBD2
TGTGCCGCGGGACTACACTCTGGGGCCAACGTCCTGACTTTC
CAAGLHSGANVLTF
>TRBV29-1|.|TRBJ2-2|.
TGCAGCTCGTTGGCCGTCGACGGGGAGCTGTTTTTT
CSSLAVDGELFF
>TRBV12-3/TRBV12-4|once|TRBJ2-2|.
TGTGCCAGCAGTTTAGTGCAGGGCGGGGAGCTGTTTTTT
CASSLVQGGELFF
>TRBV25-1|once|TRBJ1-6|TRBD1
TGTGCCAGCAGTGGACAGGGGAACTCACCCCTCCACTTT
CASSGQGNSPLHF
>TRBV7-2|.|TRBJ1-2|TRBD1
TGTGCCAGCAGCTTAGCCGGGACAGGTTCTCGGAGGGCCTTC
CASSLAGTGSRRAF
>TRBV5-1|.|TRBJ2-1|.
TGCGCCAGCAGCTTTGAGGGGGGGCCCCCCTACAATGAGCAGTTCTTC
CASSFEGGPPYNEQFF
>TRBV5-1|.|TRBJ2-3|.
TGCGCCAGCAGCTTACGGGGCGGATGGGGGGCAGATACGCAGTATTTT
CASSLRGGWGADTQYF
>TRBV4-2|few|TRBJ1-5|TRBD1
TGTGCCAGCAGGGGGGGTCTTGGGGACAGGGGTAATCAGCCCCAGCATTTT
CASRGGLGDRGNQPQHF
>TRBV12-3/TRBV12-4|once|TRBJ2-6|.
TGTGCCAGCAGGTTCCGTGGGGCCAACGTCCTGACTTTC
CASRFRGANVLTF
>TRBV18|.|TRBJ1-5|.
TGTGCCAGCTCACCAGCAGGTGACCAGCCCCAGCATTTT
CASSPAGDQPQHF
>TRBV18|.|TRBJ1-2|.
TGTGCCAGCTCACCCGACCATCAGAGGATCGGCTACACCTTC
CASSPDHQRIGYTF
>TRBV11-2|.|TRBJ1-2|.
TGTGCCAGCAGCTTAGGATCCGTGTCACTCGGTGGCTACACCTTC
CASSLGSVSLGGYTF
>TRBV7-9|few|TRBJ2-3|.
TGTGCCAGCAGCTCCGGACTCCCTACGCAGTATTTT
CASSSGLPTQYF
>TRBV6-6|.|TRBJ2-1|TRBD2
TGTGCCAGCAGTTACGAGCCTAGCGGGTCGAATGAGCAGTTCTTC
CASSYEPSGSNEQFF